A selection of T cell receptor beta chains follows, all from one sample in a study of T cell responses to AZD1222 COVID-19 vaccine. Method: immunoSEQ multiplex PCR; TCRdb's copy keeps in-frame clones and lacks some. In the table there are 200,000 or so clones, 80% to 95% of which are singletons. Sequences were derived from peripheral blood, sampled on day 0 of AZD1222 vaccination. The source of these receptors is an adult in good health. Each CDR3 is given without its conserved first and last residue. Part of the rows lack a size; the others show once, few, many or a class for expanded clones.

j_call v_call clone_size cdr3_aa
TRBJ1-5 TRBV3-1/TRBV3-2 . ASSQGFYSNQPQH
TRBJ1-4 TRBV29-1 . SVDIGGGREKLF
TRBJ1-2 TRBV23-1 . ASEDPGTGDNYGYT
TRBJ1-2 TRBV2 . ASSVGGYT
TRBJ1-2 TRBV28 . ASSLQGNYGYT
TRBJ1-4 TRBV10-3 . AISDSRDGYEKLF
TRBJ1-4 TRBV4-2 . ASSQDRTGSFEKLF
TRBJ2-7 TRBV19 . ASSSLYGKEYEQY
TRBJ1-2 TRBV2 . ASRGGQGGLGYT
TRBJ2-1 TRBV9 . ASSVAGTGNEQF
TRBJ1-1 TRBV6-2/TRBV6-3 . ASSYMDNTEAF
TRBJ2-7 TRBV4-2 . ASSQDGQGAPYEQY
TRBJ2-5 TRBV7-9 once ASSPRGRGSRPETQY
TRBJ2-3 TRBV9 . ASRRLAELTDTQY
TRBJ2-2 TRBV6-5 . AIRPRGTGELF
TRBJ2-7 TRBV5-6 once ASTRQGNMAEQY
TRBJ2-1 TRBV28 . ASSLSRAFRGEQF
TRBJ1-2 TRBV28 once ASRETNYGYT
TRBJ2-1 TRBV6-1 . ASSEIGYNEQF
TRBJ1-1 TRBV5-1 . ASSLVEGMGTEAF
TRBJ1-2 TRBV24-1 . ATSKGLGYGYT
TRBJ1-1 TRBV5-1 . ASSPGMGSRTEAF
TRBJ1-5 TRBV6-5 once ASSLNFGNQPQH
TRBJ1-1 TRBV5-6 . ATTARRNQYLNTEAF
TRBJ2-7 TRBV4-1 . ASSHAPPAATYEQY
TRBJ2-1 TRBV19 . ASSTSLTSNEQF
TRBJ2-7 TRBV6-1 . ALGTGATYEQY
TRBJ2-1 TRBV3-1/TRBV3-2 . ASSQVGFYNEQF
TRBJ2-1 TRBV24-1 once ATSDLTSGSDEQF
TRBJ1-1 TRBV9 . ASSVEYGRAF